Each of the 19 T cell receptor beta chains below was sequenced from the same sample in a study of T cell responses to AZD1222 COVID-19 vaccine. Sequenced by immunoSEQ multiplex PCR; TCRdb stores in-frame clones only, minus some. The sample holds some 120,000 clones, over 75% seen once. Sequenced material: peripheral blood, taken 28 days after the second dose of the MenACWY control vaccine. These receptors were collected from an adult who received the MenACWY meningococcal vaccine as a control.

The rearrangement uses TRBV12-3 or TRBV12-4 and TRBJ2-7; TRBD1 might be the D (6 bases). The CDR3 is 12 residues long. V dropped 5 bases and J dropped 2 bases, with 7 bases sitting between them. CDR3 DNA sequence: TGTGCCAGCAGTCCAGGGGCCTACGAGCAGTACTTC. Translating it yields CASSPGAYEQYF.

V usage is TRBV28 and J usage is TRBJ2-7; D perhaps matches TRBD2 (7 bases). This CDR3 has 15 residues. From germline, CDR1 is MDHEN and CDR2 SYDVKM. V dropped 7 bases and J dropped 1 base, with 17 bases sitting between them. For the CDR3, the DNA is TGTGCCAGCACCAAGGGGGGGTCGAGGTCCTACGAGCAGTACTTC. It is translated as CASTKGGSRSYEQYF.

The chain couples TRBV5-1 to TRBJ2-7; D unresolved. Deletions cut 2 bases from V and 4 bases from J, with 10 bases between. Germline loops: CDR1 SGHRS, CDR2 YFSETQ. The CDR3 covers 13 residues. The CDR3 nucleotides read TGCGCCAGCAGCTTAGACGGTACTTACGAGCAGTACTTC. Protein product: CASSLDGTYEQYF.

V and J are TRBV6-5 and TRBJ2-7; the D is unclear. Looked up from germline, CDR1 is MNHEY and CDR2 is SVGAGI. V lost 2 bases to trimming and J lost 3 bases, with 11 bases between them. This CDR3 contains 14 residues. This CDR3 reads CASSYRDQYYEQYF. The CDR3 region has the DNA TGTGCCAGCAGTTACAGGGATCAATACTACGAGCAGTACTTC.

CDR3 protein: CATRAGPGEKLFF. CDR3 bases: TGTGCCACCCGGGCAGGGCCGGGTGAAAAACTGTTTTTT. The V call is TRBV2, the J call TRBJ1-4; D may be TRBD1 (5 bases). Trimming took 10 bases from V and 7 from J, leaving 16 bases between them. Germline CDR1 is SNHLY and CDR2 is FYNNEI. This CDR3 has 13 residues.

This CDR3 reads CASSRSGRGDQPQHF. CDR3 coding DNA: TGTGCCAGCAGCCGATCAGGGCGTGGGGATCAGCCCCAGCATTTT. The chain recombines TRBV6-5 with TRBJ1-5; D is possibly TRBD1 (5 bases). Germline CDR1 reads MNHEY; CDR2 reads SVGAGI. The CDR3 loop spans 15 amino acids. V shed 6 bases and J shed 5 bases, with 17 bases lying between them.

The rearrangement uses TRBV30 and TRBJ2-3; unclear D gene. Germline CDR1 is GTSNPN and CDR2 is SVGIG (reference sequence). The ends were cut back, 2 bases at V and 0 bases at J, with 12 bases in the middle. The CDR3 is 15 residues long. The CDR3 DNA follows: TGTGCCTGGAGTCGAGGCAGACCTAGCACAGATACGCAGTATTTT. Translated: CAWSRGRPSTDTQYF.

This chain joins TRBV7-9 and TRBJ2-3, with TRBD2 matching 15 bases. The V and J ends lost 5 bases and 5 bases, in that order; junction bases with no gene match: 8. Germline V gene lookup returns CDR1 SEHNR and CDR2 FQNEAQ (reference sequence). The CDR3 length is 17 residues. This CDR3 reads CASSPLWTSGGVDTQYF. The CDR3, as DNA: TGTGCCAGCAGCCCCCTTTGGACTAGCGGGGGGGTAGATACGCAGTATTTT.

The rearrangement uses TRBV11-2 and TRBJ2-7, with 7 bases matching TRBD1. This CDR3 has 13 amino acids. Germline values: CDR1 SGHAT, CDR2 FQNNGV. V shed 4 bases and J 3 bases; nucleotides not matched to a gene: 3. DNA for the CDR3: TGTGCCAGCAGCTGGGCAGGGGGCTACGAGCAGTACGTC. It is translated as CASSWAGGYEQYV.

The genes are TRBV14 and TRBJ2-7, with TRBD1 as a possible D gene (6 bases). This CDR3 is built from 15 residues. Trimming pared 0 bases from V and 5 bases from J, leaving 14 bases between. CDR1 is SGHDN and CDR2 is FVKESK in the germline V gene. CDR3 sequence: CASSQDHYRVDEQYF. The CDR3 DNA follows: TGTGCCAGCAGCCAAGATCATTACAGGGTTGACGAGCAGTACTTC. The full variable domain, its missing parts supplied by reference TRBV14 and TRBJ2-7, is EAGVTQFPSHSVIEKGQTVTLRCDPISGHDNLYWYRRVMGKEIKFLLHFVKESKQDESGMPNNRFLAERTGGTYSTLKVQPAELEDSGVYFCASSQDHYRVDEQYFGPGTRLTVT.

The V call is TRBV2, the J call TRBJ2-5, with TRBD2 as a possible D gene (6 bases). Trimming stripped 6 bases from V and 1 base from J, with 15 bases between. From germline, CDR1 is SNHLY and CDR2 FYNNEI. CDR3 size: 15 residues. Here the CDR3 DNA reads TGTGCCAGCAGAATGCGGGAAGAGGGCCAAGAGACCCAGTACTTC. It codes for CASRMREEGQETQYF.

This rearrangement joins TRBV25-1 to TRBJ2-1; D possibly corresponds to TRBD1 (5 bases). Trimming removed 5 bases at V and 3 bases at J, with 8 bases between. Germline CDR1 reads MGHDK; CDR2 reads SYGVNS. The CDR3 contains 13 residues. Written as DNA, the CDR3 is TGTGCCAGCAGTTTCGACAGCTACAATGAGCAGTTCTTC. Encoded protein: CASSFDSYNEQFF.

V gene TRBV5-4 combines with J gene TRBJ2-3; D is perhaps TRBD1 (5 bases). This CDR3 region has 15 residues. Per the germline V gene, CDR1 is SGHNT and CDR2 is YYREEE (reference sequence). The V end lost 0 bases, the J end lost 0 bases, and 8 bases lay between the germline ends. CDR3 loop: CASSLGGTSTDTQYF. The DNA for the CDR3 is TGTGCCAGCAGCTTGGGGGGCACCAGCACAGATACGCAGTATTTT.

The chain couples TRBV5-4 to TRBJ2-1, with TRBD2 identical over 7 bases. CDR1 is SGHNT and CDR2 is YYREEE in the germline V gene (reference sequence). J lost 0 bases, V lost 3 bases, and 3 bases had no gene match. The CDR3 contains 15 residues. The CDR3 nucleotides are TGTGCCAGCAGCTGGGGGGGGAGCTCCTACAATGAGCAGTTCTTC. This gives the protein CASSWGGSSYNEQFF.

The chain recombines TRBV5-5 with TRBJ1-3; a weak D match, TRBD1 (6 bases). CDR3 length equals 16 residues. The germline gives CDR1 SGHKS, CDR2 YYEKEE (reference sequence). The V end lost 4 bases, the J end lost 2 bases, and 16 bases lay between the germline ends. In nucleotides, the CDR3 is TGTGCCAGCAGCCAACACCCAGGGGACCCTGGAAACACCATATATTTT. Translated, it gives CASSQHPGDPGNTIYF.

The chain uses TRBV7-6 and TRBJ1-3; D ambiguous. Trimming cost V 5 bases and J 0 bases, with 11 bases left between them. The CDR3 runs 15 residues. The germline V gene has CDR1 SGHVS and CDR2 FNYEAQ. CDR3 region: CASSPGAISGNTIYF. In DNA form, the CDR3 reads TGTGCCAGCAGCCCAGGAGCTATCTCTGGAAACACCATATATTTT.

This chain uses TRBV7-9 with TRBJ2-1, with D possibly being TRBD2 (5 bases). Trimming took 4 bases from V and 2 from J, leaving 12 bases between them. CDR3 length: 15 amino acids. From germline, CDR1 is SEHNR and CDR2 FQNEAQ (reference sequence). The CDR3 nucleotides read TGTGCCAGCAGCTCCTCACTAGAGGCCTACAATGAGCAGTTCTTC. Protein sequence: CASSSSLEAYNEQFF.

The CDR3 nucleotides are TGCGCCAGCAGCTTGCTGGCAGGGAGCCAAGAGACCCAGTACTTC. It codes for CASSLLAGSQETQYF. The chain has TRBV5-1 and TRBJ2-5; D tentatively fits TRBD1 or TRBD2 (5 bases each). Germline V gene data show CDR1 as SGHRS and CDR2 as YFSETQ. CDR3 length equals 15 residues. V lost 1 base to trimming and J lost 1 base, with 11 bases between them.

J is TRBJ1-4 and V is TRBV28, with 7 bases lining up with TRBD1. CDR3 length equals 14 residues. The junction had 3 bases not matched to a gene; V was cut back by 6 bases and J by 2 bases. Germline V gene sequence: CDR1 MDHEN, CDR2 SYDVKM. The CDR3 region has the DNA TGTGCCAGCAGACTGGGACAGACTAATGAAAAACTGTTTTTT. This translates into CASRLGQTNEKLFF. The full variable domain, completed using reference TRBV28 and TRBJ1-4, is DVKVTQSSRYLVKRTGEKVFLECVQDMDHENMFWYRQDPGLGLRLIYFSYDVKMKEKGDIPEGYSVSREKKERFSLILESASTNQTSMYLCASRLGQTNEKLFFGSGTQLSVL.